This TCR beta chain was sequenced during a study of cytomegalovirus exposure and HLA in healthy donors. About this clone: The antigen remains unidentified.

The CDR3 contains 12 residues. CDR1 is SGHRS, CDR2 YFSETQ, per germline. The V end lost 1 base, the J end lost 5 bases, and 6 bases lay between the germline ends. Whole-study results and caveats: Rarity held for most TCR sequences, but there were some public TCRs that occurred in many donors. It was only CMV serostatus that was available as immune exposure information. A previous analysis found most TCR beta V segments productive roughly 87% or roughly 30% of the time.

The PCR ran on 60 Vbeta and 13 Jbeta primers. Assay used: immunoSEQ multiplex PCR; TCRdb lists only in-frame clones, some missing. Here the sample spans approximately 140,000 clones, around four fifths being singletons. This sequence originates from a boy between 5 and 17 years old in good health and CMV-seronegative. Sequencing used PBMCs. V gene TRBV5-1 combines with J gene TRBJ1-1; D gene unclear. The CDR3, as DNA: TGCGCCAGCAGCTTGACAGAGACTGAAGCTTTCTTT. Amino acids: CASSLTETEAFF.